The present entry profiles one T cell receptor (beta chain) with its context. Germline is not matched at one junction end, which may reflect a read error. Three rounds of nested PCR, following a modified ARM-PCR protocol, produced the TCRbeta library. Via MiXCR, TCRdb re-called the multiplex PCR reads, giving one row per CDR3 protein. Here the sample spans 220,000 or so distinct CDR3 sequences, 70% to 75% being singletons. No cell sorting was done before RNA was extracted from the tissue. Per germline, CDR1 DFQATT and CDR2 SNEGSKA (reference sequence). The CDR3 runs 13 residues. The data originate from a study of tumor and adjacent non-tumor tissue in lung cancer.

The sample comprised lung tumor tissue. The origin of this receptor is a man aged 55 to 69 with non-small cell lung cancer. This rearrangement joins TRBV20-1 to TRBJ2-4, with TRBD1 identical over 8 bases. The CDR3 nucleotides read TGCATTGCGCCGGACAGGGCCAAAAACATTCAGTATTTC. It translates to CIAPDRAKNIQYF.